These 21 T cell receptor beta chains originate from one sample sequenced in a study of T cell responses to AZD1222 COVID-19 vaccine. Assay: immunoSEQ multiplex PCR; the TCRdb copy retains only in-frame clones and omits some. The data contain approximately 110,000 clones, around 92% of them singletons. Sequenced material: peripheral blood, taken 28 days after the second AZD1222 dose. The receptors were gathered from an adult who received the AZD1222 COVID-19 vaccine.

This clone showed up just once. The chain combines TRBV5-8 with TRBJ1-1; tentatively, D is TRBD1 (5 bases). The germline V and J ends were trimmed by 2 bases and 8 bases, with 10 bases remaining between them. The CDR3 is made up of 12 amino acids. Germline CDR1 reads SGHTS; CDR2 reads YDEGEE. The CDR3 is CASSFHRREAFF. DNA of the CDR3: TGTGCCAGCAGCTTTCACAGGAGAGAAGCTTTCTTT.

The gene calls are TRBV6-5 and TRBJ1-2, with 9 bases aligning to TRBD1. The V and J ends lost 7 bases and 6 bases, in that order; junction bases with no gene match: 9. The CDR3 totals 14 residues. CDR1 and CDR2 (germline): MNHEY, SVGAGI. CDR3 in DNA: TGTGCCAGCAACAGACAGGGGGGAGTCAATGGCTACACCTTC. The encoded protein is CASNRQGGVNGYTF.

For the CDR3, the DNA is TGCGCCAGCAGCCTACATGTGACTAGCGGGTATAATGAGCAGTTCTTC. Protein sequence: CASSLHVTSGYNEQFF. This chain uses TRBV4-1 with TRBJ2-1, with TRBD2 matching 10 bases. The V gene end was trimmed by 4 bases and the J gene end by 7 bases; junction bases not matched to a gene: 10. The CDR3 sequence is 16 residues long. From germline, CDR1 is MGHRA and CDR2 YSYEKL.

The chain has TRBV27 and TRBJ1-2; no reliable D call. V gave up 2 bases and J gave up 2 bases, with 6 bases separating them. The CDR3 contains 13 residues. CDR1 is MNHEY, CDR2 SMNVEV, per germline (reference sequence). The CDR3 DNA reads TGTGCCAGCAGTTTAGGGCGCAACTATGGCTACACCTTC. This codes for CASSLGRNYGYTF.

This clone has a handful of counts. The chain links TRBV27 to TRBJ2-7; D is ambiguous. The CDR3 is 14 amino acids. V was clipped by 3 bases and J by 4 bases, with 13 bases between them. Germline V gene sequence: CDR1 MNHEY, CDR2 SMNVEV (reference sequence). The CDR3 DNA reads TGTGCCAGCAGTTTGTCGGTTGACGGTTACGAGCAGTACTTC. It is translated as CASSLSVDGYEQYF.

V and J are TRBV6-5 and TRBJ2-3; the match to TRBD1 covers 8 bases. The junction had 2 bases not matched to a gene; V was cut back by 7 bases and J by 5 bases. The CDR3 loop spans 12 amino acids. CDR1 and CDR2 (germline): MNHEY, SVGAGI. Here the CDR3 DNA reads TGTGCCAGCACAGGGGGCAAAGATACGCAGTATTTT. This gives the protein CASTGGKDTQYF.

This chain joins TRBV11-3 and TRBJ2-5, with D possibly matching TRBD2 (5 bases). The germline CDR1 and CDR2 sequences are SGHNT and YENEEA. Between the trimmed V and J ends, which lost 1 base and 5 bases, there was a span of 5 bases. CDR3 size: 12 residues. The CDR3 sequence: CASSLGEETQYF. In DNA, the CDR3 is TGTGCCAGCAGCTTAGGGGAGGAGACCCAGTACTTC.

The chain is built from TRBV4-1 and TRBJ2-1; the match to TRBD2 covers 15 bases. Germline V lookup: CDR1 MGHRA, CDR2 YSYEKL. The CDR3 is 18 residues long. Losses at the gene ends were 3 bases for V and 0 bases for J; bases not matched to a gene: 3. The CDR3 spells CASSQGLAGGRSYNEQFF. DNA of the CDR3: TGCGCCAGCAGCCAGGGACTAGCGGGAGGACGCTCCTACAATGAGCAGTTCTTC.

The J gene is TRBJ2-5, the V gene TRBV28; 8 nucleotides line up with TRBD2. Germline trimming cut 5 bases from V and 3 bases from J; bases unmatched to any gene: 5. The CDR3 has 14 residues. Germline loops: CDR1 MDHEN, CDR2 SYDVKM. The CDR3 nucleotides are TGTGCCAGCAGTGGCGGGGGGCGCGAAGAGACCCAGTACTTC. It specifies CASSGGGREETQYF.

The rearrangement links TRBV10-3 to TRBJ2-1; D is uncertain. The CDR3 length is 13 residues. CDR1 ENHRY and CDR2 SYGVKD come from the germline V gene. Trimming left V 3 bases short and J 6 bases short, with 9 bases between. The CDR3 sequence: CAISEDSVNEQFF. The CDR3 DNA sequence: TGTGCCATCAGTGAAGATTCCGTCAATGAGCAGTTCTTC.

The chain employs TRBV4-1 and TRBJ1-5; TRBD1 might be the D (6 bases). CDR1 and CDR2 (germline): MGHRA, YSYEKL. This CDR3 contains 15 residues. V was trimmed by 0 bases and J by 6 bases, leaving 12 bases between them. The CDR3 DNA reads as TGCGCCAGCAGCCAAGAATCGGGGGGCGGTCAGCCCCAGCATTTT. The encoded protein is CASSQESGGGQPQHF.

The CDR3 DNA sequence: TGTGCCAGCAGTTTTAGGGGGTTAACTGAAGCTTTCTTT. Protein: CASSFRGLTEAFF. The chain has TRBV12-3 or TRBV12-4 and TRBJ1-1, with D tentatively TRBD1 (6 bases). V lost 3 bases and J lost 5, with 10 bases in between. The CDR3 extends over 13 amino acids.

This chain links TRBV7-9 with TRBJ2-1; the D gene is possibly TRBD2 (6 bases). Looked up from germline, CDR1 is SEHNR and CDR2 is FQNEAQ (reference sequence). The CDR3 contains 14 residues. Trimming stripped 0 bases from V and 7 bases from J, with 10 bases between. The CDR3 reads CASSLAGLKNEQFF. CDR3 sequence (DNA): TGTGCCAGCAGCTTAGCGGGACTCAAGAATGAGCAGTTCTTC.

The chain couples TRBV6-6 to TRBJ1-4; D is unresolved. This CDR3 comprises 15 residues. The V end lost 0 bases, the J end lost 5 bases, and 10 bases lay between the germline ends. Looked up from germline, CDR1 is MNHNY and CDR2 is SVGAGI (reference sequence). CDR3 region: CASSYSRAVNEKLFF. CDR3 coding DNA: TGTGCCAGCAGTTACTCCCGAGCCGTAAATGAAAAACTGTTTTTT.

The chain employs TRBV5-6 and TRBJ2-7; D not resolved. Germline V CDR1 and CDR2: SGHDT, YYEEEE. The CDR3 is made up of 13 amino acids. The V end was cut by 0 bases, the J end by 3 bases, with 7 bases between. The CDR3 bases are TGTGCCAGCAGCTTGGGCGCCAGCTACGAGCAGTACTTC. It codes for CASSLGASYEQYF.

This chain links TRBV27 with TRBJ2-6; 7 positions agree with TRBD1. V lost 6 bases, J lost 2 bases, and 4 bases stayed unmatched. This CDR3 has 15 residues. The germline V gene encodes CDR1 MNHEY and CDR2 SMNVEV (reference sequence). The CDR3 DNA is TGTGCCAGCAGGATTGACAGGGCTGGGGCCAACGTCCTGACTTTC. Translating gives CASRIDRAGANVLTF.

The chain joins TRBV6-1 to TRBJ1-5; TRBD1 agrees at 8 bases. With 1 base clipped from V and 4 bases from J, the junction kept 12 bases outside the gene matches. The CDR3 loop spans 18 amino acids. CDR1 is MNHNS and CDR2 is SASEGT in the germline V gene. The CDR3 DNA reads TGTGCCAGCAGTGAAGTCAGCCCCGGGAGGACAGGGAATCAGCCCCAGCATTTT. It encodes CASSEVSPGRTGNQPQHF.

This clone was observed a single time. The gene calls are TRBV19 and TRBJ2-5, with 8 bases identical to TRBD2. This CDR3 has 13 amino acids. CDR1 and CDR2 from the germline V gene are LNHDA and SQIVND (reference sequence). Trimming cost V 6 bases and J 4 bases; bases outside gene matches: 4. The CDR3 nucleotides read TGTGCCAGTAGCGGGAGGGCCGGAGAGACCCAGTACTTC. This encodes CASSGRAGETQYF.

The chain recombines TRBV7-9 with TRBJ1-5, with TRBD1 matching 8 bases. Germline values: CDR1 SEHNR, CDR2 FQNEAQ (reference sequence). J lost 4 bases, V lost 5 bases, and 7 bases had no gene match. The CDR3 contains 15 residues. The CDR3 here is CASSSGQGSNQPQHF. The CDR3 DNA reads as TGTGCCAGCAGCAGTGGACAGGGCTCAAATCAGCCCCAGCATTTT.

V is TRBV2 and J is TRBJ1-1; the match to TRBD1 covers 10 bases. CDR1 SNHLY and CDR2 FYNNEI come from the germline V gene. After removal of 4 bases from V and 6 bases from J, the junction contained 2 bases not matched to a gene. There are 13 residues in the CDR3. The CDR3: CASSAGQGAEAFF. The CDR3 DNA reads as TGTGCCAGCAGTGCCGGACAGGGGGCTGAAGCTTTCTTT.

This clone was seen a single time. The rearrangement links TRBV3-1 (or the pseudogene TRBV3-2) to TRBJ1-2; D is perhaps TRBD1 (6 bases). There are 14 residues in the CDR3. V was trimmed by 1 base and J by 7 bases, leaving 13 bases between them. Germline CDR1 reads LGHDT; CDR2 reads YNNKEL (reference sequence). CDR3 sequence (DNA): TGTGCCAGCAGCCAAGTTGCGGCAGGGGCTGGCTACACCTTC. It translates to CASSQVAAGAGYTF.